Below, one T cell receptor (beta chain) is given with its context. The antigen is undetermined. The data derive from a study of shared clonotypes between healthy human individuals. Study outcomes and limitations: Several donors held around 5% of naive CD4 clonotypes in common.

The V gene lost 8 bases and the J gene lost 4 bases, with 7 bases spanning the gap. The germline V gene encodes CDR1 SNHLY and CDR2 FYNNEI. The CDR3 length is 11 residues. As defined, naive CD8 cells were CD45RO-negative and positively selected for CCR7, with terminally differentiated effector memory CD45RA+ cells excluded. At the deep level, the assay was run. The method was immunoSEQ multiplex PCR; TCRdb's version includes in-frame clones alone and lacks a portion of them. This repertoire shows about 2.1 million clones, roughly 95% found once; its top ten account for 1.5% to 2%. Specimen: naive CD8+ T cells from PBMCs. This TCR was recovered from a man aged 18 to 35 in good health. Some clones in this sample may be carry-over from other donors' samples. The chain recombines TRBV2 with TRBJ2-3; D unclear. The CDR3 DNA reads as TGTGCCAGCTTTTTGTCAGATACGCAGTATTTT. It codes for CASFLSDTQYF.